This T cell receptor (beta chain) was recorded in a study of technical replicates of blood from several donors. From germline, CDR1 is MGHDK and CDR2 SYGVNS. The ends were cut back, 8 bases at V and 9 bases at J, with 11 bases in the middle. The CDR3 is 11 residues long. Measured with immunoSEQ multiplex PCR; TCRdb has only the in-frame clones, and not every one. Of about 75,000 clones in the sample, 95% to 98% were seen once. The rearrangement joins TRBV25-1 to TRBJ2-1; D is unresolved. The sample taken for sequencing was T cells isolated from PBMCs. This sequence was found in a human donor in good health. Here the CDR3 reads CASQDGGEQFF. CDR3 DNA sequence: TGTGCCAGCCAAGACGGCGGTGAGCAGTTCTTC. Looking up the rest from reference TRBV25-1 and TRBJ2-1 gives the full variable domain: EADIYQTPRYLVIGTGKKITLECSQTMGHDKMYWYQQDPGMELHLIHYSYGVNSTEKGDLSSESTVSRIRTEHFPLTLESARPSHTSQYLCASQDGGEQFFGPGTRLTVL.